This record looks at one T cell receptor (beta chain) sequence and its context. By sample share, this clonotype is large (0.1 to 1%). Its recognized antigen is unknown. Qualities for individual bases were not recorded, and no much larger clone is one base off. Libraries were built with PCR. Reads for this sample came from an Illumina HiSeq 2500. Molecular barcoding was employed in the preparation of TCR libraries, with unique molecular identifiers being used to normalize TCRbeta repertoire quantification. Clones were called with MiXCR by TCRdb after fastp trimmed the public reads at Q25, and only in-frame beta chains were retained. Each record represents a unique CDR3 protein, reported with the most common genes and DNA among its rows. The sample includes tens of thousands of distinct CDR3 sequences, with 15% to 20% observed a single time. 35% of the sample belongs to the ten largest clones. This sample was included in a study of T-cell reconstitution after alpha-beta-depleted transplantation in children (dated by TCRdb to the mid-2010s). At the level of the whole study: The study quantitatively tracked T-cell immune reconstitution after TCRalphabeta/CD19-depleted allogeneic hematopoietic cell transplantation in children using TCR repertoire profiling. Study-level results and caveats: The frequencies of hyperexpanded clones fell over the following months, and after one year, T-cell counts and TCRbeta diversity were mostly attributed to newly produced T cells. In some patients, the high TCRbeta diversity seen at day 60 was put down to recipient T cells and intrathymic progenitors that had survived conditioning. About two months after transplant, the apparently early recovery of alphabetaT-cell counts reportedly depended on just several hundred clones that had expanded rapidly and came from non-depleted graft cells.

From a lookup of the germline V gene (reference sequence), CDR1 and CDR2 are SEHNR and FQNEAQ. The junction shows trimming of 2 bases on V and 4 bases on J, plus 18 bases between the germline ends. The CDR3 sequence holds 17 residues, the cysteine and phenylalanine included. Of the read, only the CDR3 DNA is kept; its 51 bases are in frame from base 1. The time point label on this specimen signifies: day 60 (about 2 months) after transplantation. The treatment or condition label, read with the paper, signifies: allogeneic hematopoietic cell transplantation with graft depleted of TCRalphabeta T cells and CD19 B cells. The children who served as transplant recipients had been given grafts of TCRalphabeta/CD19-depleted allogeneic hematopoietic cells.

The V and J genes are TRBV7-9 and TRBJ1-5, with a tentative D gene TRBD1 over 5 matching bases. This clonotype was obtained from a male patient aged 2 to 9 who had a stem cell transplant for acute lymphoblastic leukemia, so the T cells may come from the graft donor. Specimen: PBMCs, mostly from graft donor cells, collected 60 days after TCRalphabeta/CD19-depleted stem cell transplant. The CDR3 protein is CASSLMGDRFGNQPQHF. The bases are TGTGCCAGCAGCTTAATGGGGGATCGATTCGGTAATCAGCCCCAGCATTTT.